This T cell receptor beta chain originates from a study of CD8+ T cells in alopecia areata. Study-wide points: Sequencing of scalp samples also includes resident alphabeta T cells from normal skin. In patients, TCRs were shared less clearly than in mice, and HLA may possibly be involved.

In this sample, this clone turned up once. No antigen is known for it. It was cDNA, reverse transcribed from extracted RNA, that served as the sequencing template. Sequencing was performed with immunoSEQ multiplex PCR; in TCRdb, only in-frame clones are kept and a portion is missing. The data show around 190,000 clones, roughly three fifths seen once. This TCR derives from a human donor in good health. Sequencing input: CD8+ T cells sorted from blood.

The CDR3 spells CAVSGTANTEAFF. CDR3 bases: TGTGCCGTATCCGGGACGGCGAACACTGAAGCTTTCTTT. The chain employs TRBV6-1 and TRBJ1-1; D might be TRBD1 (5 bases). This CDR3 comprises 13 residues. V gave up 11 bases and J gave up 1 base, with 14 bases separating them. Germline loops: CDR1 MNHNS, CDR2 SASEGT.